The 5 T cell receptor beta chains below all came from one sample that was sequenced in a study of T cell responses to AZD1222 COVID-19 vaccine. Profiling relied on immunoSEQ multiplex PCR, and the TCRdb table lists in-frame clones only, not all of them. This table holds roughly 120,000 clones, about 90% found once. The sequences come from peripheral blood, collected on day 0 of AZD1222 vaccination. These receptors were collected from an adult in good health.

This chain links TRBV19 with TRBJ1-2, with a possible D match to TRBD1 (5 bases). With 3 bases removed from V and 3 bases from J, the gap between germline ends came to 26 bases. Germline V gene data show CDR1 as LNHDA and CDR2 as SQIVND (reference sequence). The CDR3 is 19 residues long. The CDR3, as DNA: TGTGCCAGTAGTATCGTGACCGGGACCTTCGGCGGAGCTTACTATGGCTACACCTTC. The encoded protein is CASSIVTGTFGGAYYGYTF.

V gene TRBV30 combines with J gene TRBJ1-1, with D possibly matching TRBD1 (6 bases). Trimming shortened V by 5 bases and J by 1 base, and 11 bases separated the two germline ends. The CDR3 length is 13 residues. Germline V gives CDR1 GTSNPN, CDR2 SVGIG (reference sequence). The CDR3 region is CAWQGQPNTEAFF. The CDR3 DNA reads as TGTGCCTGGCAGGGACAACCGAACACTGAAGCTTTCTTT.

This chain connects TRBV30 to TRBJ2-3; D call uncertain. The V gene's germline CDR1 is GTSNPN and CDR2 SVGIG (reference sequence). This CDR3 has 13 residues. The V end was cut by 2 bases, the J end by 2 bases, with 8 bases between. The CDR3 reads CAWSHPVTDTQYF. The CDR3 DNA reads TGTGCCTGGAGTCACCCTGTCACAGATACGCAGTATTTT.

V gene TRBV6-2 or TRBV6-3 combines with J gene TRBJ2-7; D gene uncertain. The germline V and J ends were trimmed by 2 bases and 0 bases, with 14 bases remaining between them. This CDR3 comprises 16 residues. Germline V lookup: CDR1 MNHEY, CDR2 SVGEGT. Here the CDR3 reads CASSYIPAVSSYEQYF. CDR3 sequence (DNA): TGTGCCAGCAGTTACATACCCGCGGTGAGCTCCTACGAGCAGTACTTC.

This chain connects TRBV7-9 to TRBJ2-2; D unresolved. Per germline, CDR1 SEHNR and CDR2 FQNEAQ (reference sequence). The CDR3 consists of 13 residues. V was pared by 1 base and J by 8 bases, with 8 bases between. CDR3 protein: CASSLDSRGELFF. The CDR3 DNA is TGTGCCAGCAGCTTAGACTCGAGGGGGGAGCTGTTTTTT.